The T cell receptor (beta chain) described here comes from a study of T cell changes during pregnancy in multiple sclerosis. This table comes from immunoSEQ multiplex PCR, and its TCRdb copy is limited to in-frame clones, with some not included. The table has approximately 52,000 clones, over 80% seen once; the top ten hold 0.25%. V was cut by 4 bases and J by 0 bases, with 11 bases left in between. CDR3 length equals 14 residues. Germline CDR1 SGHRS, CDR2 YFSETQ. This sequence originates from a female donor with multiple sclerosis, enrolled in a pregnancy study. Sequencing used CD4+ T cells from peripheral blood mononuclear cells, obtained in the third trimester of pregnancy. This chain joins TRBV5-1 and TRBJ2-7; TRBD1 is a possible D gene (5 bases). The CDR3 protein is CASSLPGNSYEQYF. Written as DNA, the CDR3 is TGCGCCAGCAGCCTACCAGGGAACTCCTACGAGCAGTACTTC.